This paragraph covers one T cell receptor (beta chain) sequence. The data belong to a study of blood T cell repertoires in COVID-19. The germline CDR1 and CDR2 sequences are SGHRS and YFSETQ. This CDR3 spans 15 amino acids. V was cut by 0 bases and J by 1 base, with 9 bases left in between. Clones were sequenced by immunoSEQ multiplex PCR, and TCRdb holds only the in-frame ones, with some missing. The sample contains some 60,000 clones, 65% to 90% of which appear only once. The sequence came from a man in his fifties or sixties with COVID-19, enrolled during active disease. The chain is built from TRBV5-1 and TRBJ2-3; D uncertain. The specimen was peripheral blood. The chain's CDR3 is CASSLGDGGTDTQYF. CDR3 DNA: TGCGCCAGCAGCTTGGGAGACGGAGGCACAGATACGCAGTATTTT.